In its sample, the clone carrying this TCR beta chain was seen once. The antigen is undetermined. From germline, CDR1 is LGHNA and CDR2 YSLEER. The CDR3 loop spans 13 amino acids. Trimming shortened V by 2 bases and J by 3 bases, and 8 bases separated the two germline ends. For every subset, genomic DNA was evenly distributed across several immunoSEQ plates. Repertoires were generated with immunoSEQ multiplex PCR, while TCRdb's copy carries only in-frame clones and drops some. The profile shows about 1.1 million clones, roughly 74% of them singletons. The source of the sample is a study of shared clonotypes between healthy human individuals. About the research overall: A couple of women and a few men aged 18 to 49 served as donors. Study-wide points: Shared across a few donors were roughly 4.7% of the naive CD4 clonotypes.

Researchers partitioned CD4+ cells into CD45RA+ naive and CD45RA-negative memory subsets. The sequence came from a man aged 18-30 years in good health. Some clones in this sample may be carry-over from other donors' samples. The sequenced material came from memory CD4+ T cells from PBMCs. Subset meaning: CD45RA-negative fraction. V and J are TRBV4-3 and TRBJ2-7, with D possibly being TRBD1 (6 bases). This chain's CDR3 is CASSQIQGYEQYF. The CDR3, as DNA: TGCGCCAGCAGCCAAATACAGGGCTACGAGCAGTACTTC.